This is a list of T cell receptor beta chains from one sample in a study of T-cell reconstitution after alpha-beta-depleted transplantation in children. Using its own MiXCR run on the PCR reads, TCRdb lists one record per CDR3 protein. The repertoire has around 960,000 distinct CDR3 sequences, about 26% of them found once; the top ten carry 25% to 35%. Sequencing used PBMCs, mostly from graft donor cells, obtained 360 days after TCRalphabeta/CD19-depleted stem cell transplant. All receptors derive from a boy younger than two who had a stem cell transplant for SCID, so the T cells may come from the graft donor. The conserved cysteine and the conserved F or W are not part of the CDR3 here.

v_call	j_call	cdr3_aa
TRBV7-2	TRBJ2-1	ASSLPNRGVYEQF
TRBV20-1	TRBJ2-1	SAIPDRGLYNEQF
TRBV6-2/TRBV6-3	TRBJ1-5	ASGPHQLQH
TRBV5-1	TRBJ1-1	ASSLLRRNFEAF
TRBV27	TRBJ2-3	ASSSGLALSTDTQY
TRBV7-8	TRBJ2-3	ASSLRTGASTDTQY
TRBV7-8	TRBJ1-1	ASSLGLMNTEAF
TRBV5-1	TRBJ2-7	ASRYRAGYEQY
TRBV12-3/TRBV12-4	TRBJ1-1	ASTPGLGGQNTEAF
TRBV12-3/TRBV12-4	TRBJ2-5	ASKSARGVGGETQY
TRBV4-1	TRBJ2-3	ASSQDWGTSARDTQY